This TCR beta chain emerged from a study of human T cells and chemical hapten exposure. The CDR3 has 14 amino acids. Trimming pared 6 bases from V and 1 base from J, leaving 12 bases between. Per the germline V gene, CDR1 is SNHLY and CDR2 is FYNNEI. This clonotype was detected only a few times. Its cognate antigen is unknown. Study findings and constraints: Expanded TCRs formed significantly more large CDR3 similarity clusters than controls. No alteration of TCRs above 1 in 1000 frequency was seen with DPC sensitization.

The sample's time point: patch test 1, 2 weeks after DPC sensitization. Described treatment: therapeutic diphenylcyclopropenone sensitization with weekly scalp DPC. Via MiXCR, TCRdb re-called the RACE reads, giving one row per CDR3 protein. The table includes about 380,000 distinct CDR3 sequences, around 4.8% detected once. The chain combines TRBV2 with TRBJ1-2; D perhaps matches TRBD1 (6 bases). This TCR came from a woman aged 45-65 years with alopecia areata. Some clones in this sample may be carry-over from other donors' samples. This sample comprised whole blood, obtained in connection with sensitization to the hapten diphenylcyclopropenone (DPC). The CDR3 is CASRRTVLNYGYTF. As DNA, the CDR3 is TGTGCCAGCAGGAGGACAGTACTTAACTATGGCTACACCTTC.